This T cell receptor (beta chain) derives from a study of T cell repertoires in cytomegalovirus infection (dated by TCRdb to between 2018 and 2021). In the study overall: The peptide stimulations were aimed at well-studied HLA-B-restricted epitopes as well as recently identified HLA-C-restricted CMV epitopes, whose presentation resists viral immunomodulation. Donor HLA type was relevant to the analysis, as public TCR beta signatures indicated carriage of CMV infection together with the matching HLA type.

For sequencing, an Illumina HiSeq 1500 was employed. Using fastp trimming at Q25 and MiXCR clonotype assembly, TCRdb reanalyzed the public sequencing data and kept in-frame beta chains. One record per CDR3 amino acid sequence lists the most common genes and DNA. For this sample the table gives around 570,000 distinct CDR3 sequences, of which around 40% were detected only once. More than 40% of the sample goes to the ten largest clones. The CDR3, from cysteine to phenylalanine, totals 14 residues. Of the read, only the CDR3 DNA is kept; its 42 bases are in frame from base 1. Compared with germline, V lacks 8 bases and J lacks 4 bases; bases without a gene match: 9. What the work shows at the level of the full study, not this receptor alone: Cumulative frequency of public TCR beta family members discriminated carriers of CMV infection plus the relevant HLA type in this cohort and an independent roughly 350-donor cohort. In the ex vivo response, HLA-C-restricted CMV-specific TCR beta clonotypes were dominant, and in two of eight donors the single most frequent clonotype came from this HLA-C-restricted group.

About this clonotype itself: Its antigen target is currently unknown. No much larger clone exists at a distance of one base, and base qualities are not known.

Sample treatment or condition, as interpreted from the label and publication: in vitro stimulation with specific CMV peptide epitopes to enrich CMV-specific T cells. Here the chain combines TRBV12-3 or TRBV12-4 and TRBJ2-3, and TRBD2 aligns with 7 junction nucleotides. This TCR was recovered from a human donor in good health (CMV status not recorded). Some clones in this sample may be carry-over from other donors' samples. The sample consisted of cultured PBMCs, taken from culture after CMV antigen stimulation. The nucleotide sequence reads as follows: TGTGCCAGCTCCTGGGGGGGACCCCCAGATACGCAGTATTTT. Translated, this gives CASSWGGPPDTQYF.